This passage covers 8 T cell receptor beta chains from one sample sequenced in a study of PD-1 and CTLA-4 blockade in melanoma (dated by TCRdb to 2020 to 2023). Libraries were constructed by the immunoSEQ multiplex PCR assay. TCRdb took this table from immuneACCESS and kept in-frame rearrangements with V and J called. Such tables lack part of the clones; where checked against another copy, unresolved V genes explain under half of the gap, and the rest is unexplained. This sample is represented by about 16,000 clones; approximately 70% of them were singletons. The ten largest clones capture roughly an eighth of the sample. The sequencing used CD8+ T cells from peripheral blood, collected from a patient given anti-PD-1 treatment. The receptors shown here come from a human donor with melanoma.

This chain connects TRBV19 to TRBJ1-1; tentatively, D is TRBD1 (6 bases). CDR1 and CDR2 (germline): LNHDA, SQIVND (reference sequence). The CDR3 has 16 residues. The germline V and J ends were trimmed by 9 bases and 0 bases, with 20 bases remaining between them. The CDR3 protein is CASTAGAGKLNTEAFF. Here the CDR3 DNA reads TGTGCCAGCACCGCAGGGGCGGGGAAGCTGAACACTGAAGCTTTCTTT.

V usage is TRBV15 and J usage is TRBJ2-7; TRBD2 aligns across 8 bases. The CDR3 is 15 residues long. Trimming removed 2 bases from V and 4 bases from J; junction bases left unmatched: 7. Per the germline V gene, CDR1 is LNHNV and CDR2 is YYDKDF (reference sequence). CDR3 DNA sequence: TGTGCCACCAGCAGAAGTTTTACTAGCGGATACGAGCAGTACTTC. Translation: CATSRSFTSGYEQYF.

CDR3 in DNA: TGTGCCAGCAGTCCCGAATGGGGGGCGCATAACTATGGCTACACCTTC. Translated, it gives CASSPEWGAHNYGYTF. The chain uses TRBV27 and TRBJ1-2, with a tentative D call TRBD1 (6 bases). CDR3 length: 16 residues. V was trimmed by 5 bases and J by 1 base, leaving 17 bases between them. Germline CDR1 and CDR2: MNHEY and SMNVEV (reference sequence).

The V gene is TRBV11-2, the J gene TRBJ2-3, with 8 bases lining up with TRBD2. The trim removed 4 bases at V and 1 base at J, leaving 7 bases unmatched. Looked up from germline, CDR1 is SGHAT and CDR2 is FQNNGV. The CDR3 extends over 16 amino acids. DNA for the CDR3: TGTGCCAGCAGCTCCGGGGGGGCGCCAGGCACAGATACGCAGTATTTT. Its translation: CASSSGGAPGTDTQYF. Full variable domain (rest looked up from reference TRBV11-2 and TRBJ2-3): EAGVAQSPRYKIIEKRQSVAFWCNPISGHATLYWYQQILGQGPKLLIQFQNNGVVDDSQLPKDRFSAERLKGVDSTLKIQPAKLEDSAVYLCASSSGGAPGTDTQYFGPGTRLTVL.

V is TRBV19 and J is TRBJ2-1; D may be TRBD1 (6 bases). Trimming cost V 7 bases and J 2 bases, with 12 bases left between them. In germline, CDR1 is LNHDA, CDR2 SQIVND (reference sequence). This CDR3 contains 14 residues. The DNA for the CDR3 is TGTGCCAGTACAGGGGCGGGCGCCTACAATGAGCAGTTCTTC. Amino acids: CASTGAGAYNEQFF.

This clone was seen once. The genes are TRBV12-5 and TRBJ1-1; TRBD1 is a possible D gene (5 bases). There are 14 residues in the CDR3. Germline CDR1 is LGHNT and CDR2 is FRNRAP. Trimming left V 2 bases short and J 7 bases short, with 14 bases between. CDR3 sequence reads: CASGLLKGRREAFF. The CDR3 DNA sequence: TGTGCTAGTGGTTTGCTCAAGGGACGGCGTGAAGCTTTCTTT.

This chain connects TRBV6-5 to TRBJ2-3; D gene uncertain. Germline CDR1 reads MNHEY; CDR2 reads SVGAGI. The CDR3 consists of 15 residues. V was trimmed by 0 bases and J by 2 bases, leaving 9 bases between them. CDR3 amino acids: CASSYSDHPTDTQYF. The CDR3 DNA is TGTGCCAGCAGTTACTCCGATCACCCCACAGATACGCAGTATTTT.

CDR3 residues: CAWNRQGWGTEAFF. For the CDR3, the DNA is TGTGCCTGGAATCGACAGGGATGGGGCACTGAAGCTTTCTTT. V usage is TRBV30 and J usage is TRBJ1-1; TRBD1 aligns across 7 bases. This CDR3 contains 14 residues. V lost 4 bases and J lost 4; bases outside the gene matches: 9. The germline CDR1 and CDR2 sequences are GTSNPN and SVGIG (reference sequence).